Each of the 5 T cell receptor beta chains below was sequenced from the same sample in a study of cytomegalovirus exposure and HLA in healthy donors. Primers for the PCR totalled 60 Vbeta and 13 Jbeta. Using immunoSEQ multiplex PCR, the repertoire was profiled, and TCRdb retains in-frame clones only, with some absent. The table lists around 90,000 clones, 82% of them singletons, with 3.5% to 4% in the top ten. The sequencing input was PBMCs. Every receptor here comes from a man aged 50 to 60 in good health and CMV-seronegative.

The V call is TRBV19, the J call TRBJ1-1; 9 bases are a match to TRBD1. Trimming removed 1 base from V and 2 bases from J; junction bases left unmatched: 11. Germline loops: CDR1 LNHDA, CDR2 SQIVND (reference sequence). The CDR3 consists of 18 residues. CDR3 in DNA: TGTGCCAGTAGTATAGCGAGGCGGATACAGGGGGCAAACACTGAAGCTTTCTTT. The encoded protein is CASSIARRIQGANTEAFF. Using reference TRBV19 and TRBJ1-1 for the parts outside the CDR3, the full variable domain is DGGITQSPKYLFRKEGQNVTLSCEQNLNHDAMYWYRQDPGQGLRLIYYSQIVNDFQKGDIAEGYSVSREKKESFPLTVTSAQKNPTAFYLCASSIARRIQGANTEAFFGQGTRLTVV.

This clone was seen only once. This sequence joins TRBV18 and TRBJ2-3; D perhaps matches TRBD1 (6 bases). The CDR3 spans 15 residues. CDR1 KGHSH and CDR2 LQKENI come from the germline V gene. V gave up 5 bases and J gave up 0 bases, with 12 bases separating them. The CDR3 DNA follows: TGTGCCAGCTCAGCCACAGGGCACAGCACAGATACGCAGTATTTT. This translates into CASSATGHSTDTQYF.

The chain carries TRBV27 and TRBJ2-1; 7 bases align to TRBD2. Germline CDR1 reads MNHEY; CDR2 reads SMNVEV (reference sequence). There are 14 residues in the CDR3. V lost 5 bases and J lost 0; bases outside the gene matches: 1. The CDR3 loop is CASSPGGSYNEQFF. The CDR3 DNA reads TGTGCCAGCAGTCCGGGGGGCTCCTACAATGAGCAGTTCTTC.

This chain joins TRBV9 and TRBJ2-1; a possible D gene is TRBD2 (7 bases). Germline V gene data show CDR1 as SGDLS and CDR2 as YYNGEE. V was pared by 0 bases and J by 8 bases, with 15 bases between. The CDR3 has 15 amino acids. The CDR3 nucleotides are TGTGCCAGCAGCGTAGAGGGGGGGCGAAAAGATGAGCAGTTCTTC. Protein product: CASSVEGGRKDEQFF.

This chain joins TRBV7-2 and TRBJ2-1; D possibly corresponds to TRBD1 (6 bases). Germline assignment: CDR1 SGHTA and CDR2 FQGNSA. The V end lost 2 bases, the J end lost 0 bases, and 20 bases lay between the germline ends. The CDR3 is 19 amino acids. In nucleotides, the CDR3 is TGTGCCAGCAGCTTATCCCCGGACAGCCCTAGGCCCTCCTACAATGAGCAGTTCTTC. It yields the protein CASSLSPDSPRPSYNEQFF.